The source of this T cell receptor beta chain is a study of blood T cell repertoires in COVID-19. Produced via immunoSEQ multiplex PCR; TCRdb's table is partial and in-frame only. In the table there are around 300,000 clones, roughly nine tenths of which are singletons. CDR1 is GTSNPN, CDR2 SVGIG, per germline (reference sequence). The CDR3 covers 15 residues. V lost 7 bases and J lost 2; bases outside the gene matches: 9. Recruits, aged roughly 18 to 100 years, lived in 24 US areas. Symptom resolution, clearance, or two negative PCRs marked donors in Cohort 3 as recovered. As concerns this clone: This same CDR3 is encoded by further DNA sequences in the sample.

The TCR was taken from a woman aged 60-75 years who had recovered from COVID-19. J is TRBJ2-5 and V is TRBV30, with 11 bases identical to TRBD2. Specimen: PBMCs or T cells enriched from blood (not recorded which). In DNA form, the CDR3 reads TGTGCCTCGACGGAGGGACTAGCGGTACAAGAGACCCAGTACTTC. Translation gives CASTEGLAVQETQYF.